A selection of T cell receptor beta chains follows, all from one sample in a study of shared clonotypes between healthy human individuals. Only in-frame clones appear in the TCRdb table, and some are missing; sequencing was by immunoSEQ multiplex PCR. The table shows 800,000 or so clones, with about 96% occurring only once. Sequenced sample: naive CD8+ T cells sorted from blood. The receptors derive from a man aged 25 to 45 in good health. Each CDR3 is given without its conserved first and last residue.

TRBV10-1,TRBJ1-1,ASSRDIMNTEAF
TRBV5-4,TRBJ2-1,ASRTGTGDYNEQF
TRBV18,TRBJ2-5,ASSPRDTPGETQY
TRBV7-9,TRBJ2-7,ASSLAEGYEQY
TRBV7-9,TRBJ2-7,ASSGPGTSGRPASYEQY
TRBV9,TRBJ1-5,ASSVGGGEPQH
TRBV28,TRBJ1-5,ASSAAGTAYPHYNQPQH
TRBV12-2,TRBJ1-5,ASRLVKVGQYNQPQH
TRBV7-9,TRBJ2-7,ASSLISTGRSYEQY
TRBV7-7,TRBJ1-5,ASSLVGESNQPQH
TRBV6-5,TRBJ1-5,ASGDRGLFQPQH
TRBV7-2,TRBJ2-3,ASSSNRGTDTQY
TRBV19,TRBJ1-5,ASRIPGTFGNQPQH
TRBV29-1,TRBJ2-7,SAVGARDRYEQY
TRBV30,TRBJ1-1,AWSATGNTEAF
TRBV15,TRBJ2-1,ATSRDGTSGGDEQF
TRBV28,TRBJ2-1,ASSLGTSGYVSFNEQF
TRBV6-5,TRBJ1-5,ASSYAGGNQPQH
TRBV28,TRBJ1-2,ASSNHLQGESGYT
TRBV29-1,TRBJ1-2,SVEGQTYGYT
TRBV29-1,TRBJ1-2,SVPPRTGESYGYT
TRBV6-5,TRBJ2-1,ASSYSFQFYNEQF